This T cell receptor (beta chain) was captured in a study of control samples from healthy donors and cancer patients. The assay was immunoSEQ multiplex PCR, and TCRdb's table has in-frame clones only and misses some. The sample includes about 410,000 clones, around 90% seen only once; the top ten take around 6.4%. The CDR3 runs 14 residues. Germline CDR1 and CDR2: SGHNT and YYREEE (reference sequence). V lost 4 bases, J lost 4 bases, and 5 bases stayed unmatched. The chain links TRBV5-4 to TRBJ2-7; TRBD1 matches at 10 bases. This receptor was obtained from a man between 35 and 55 years old with head and neck cancer. Sequenced: PBMCs. The chain's CDR3 is CASSQDRGVYEQYF. The CDR3 nucleotides read TGTGCCAGCAGCCAGGACAGGGGGGTATACGAGCAGTACTTC.